This T cell receptor (beta chain) was observed in a study of T cell changes during pregnancy in multiple sclerosis. The table came from immunoSEQ multiplex PCR; TCRdb's copy has only in-frame clones and leaves some out. The data contain about 60,000 clones, 80% to 95% of them singletons. CDR1 and CDR2 from the germline V gene are LNHNV and YYDKDF (reference sequence). The CDR3 is made up of 15 amino acids. The junction had 2 bases not matched to a gene; V was cut back by 3 bases and J by 4 bases. This receptor was taken from a female donor with multiple sclerosis, enrolled in a pregnancy study. The sample consisted of peripheral blood, taken in the first trimester of pregnancy. The chain is built from TRBV15 and TRBJ2-3; 12 bases are shared with TRBD1. CDR3 sequence: CATSRGQGAADTQYF. The CDR3, as DNA: TGTGCCACCAGCAGGGGACAGGGGGCAGCAGATACGCAGTATTTT.